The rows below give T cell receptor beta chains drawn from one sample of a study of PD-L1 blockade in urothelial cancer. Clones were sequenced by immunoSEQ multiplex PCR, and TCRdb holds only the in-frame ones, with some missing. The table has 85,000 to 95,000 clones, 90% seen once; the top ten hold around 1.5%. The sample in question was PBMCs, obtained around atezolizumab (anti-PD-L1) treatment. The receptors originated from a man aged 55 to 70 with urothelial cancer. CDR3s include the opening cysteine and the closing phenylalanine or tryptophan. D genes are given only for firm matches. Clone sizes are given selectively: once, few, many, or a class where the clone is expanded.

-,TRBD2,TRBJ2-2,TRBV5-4,TGTGCCAGCAGCAAATTCGGGCTAGCGGCGAACACCGGGGAGCTGTTTTTT,CASSKFGLAANTGELFF
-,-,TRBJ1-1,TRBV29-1,TGCAGCGTTGATCAGGGTAACACTGAAGCTTTCTTT,CSVDQGNTEAFF
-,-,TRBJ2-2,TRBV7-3,TGTGCCAGCAGCTTATTGGGTAGCGCGAGCACCGGGGAGCTGTTTTTT,CASSLLGSASTGELFF
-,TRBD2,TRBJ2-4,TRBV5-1,TGCGCCAGCAGCTTGGTGCTAGCGGGAGGTGTAATTGCCAAAAACATTCAGTACTTC,CASSLVLAGGVIAKNIQYF
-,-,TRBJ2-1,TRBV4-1,TGCGCCAGCAGCCAAGACGGCGGGGGCCTCTCCTACAATGAGCAGTTCTTC,CASSQDGGGLSYNEQFF
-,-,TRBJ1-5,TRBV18,TGTGCCAGCTCACCTTATAAAAGCAATCAGCCCCAGCATTTT,CASSPYKSNQPQHF
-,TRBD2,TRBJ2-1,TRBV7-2,TGTGCCAGCAGTTTCCAGACTAGCGGGGGGGCCTTTTTCTTC,CASSFQTSGGAFFF
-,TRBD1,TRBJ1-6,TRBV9,TGTGCCAGCAGCCTGGGACAGGGGGCGACTTCACCCCTCCACTTT,CASSLGQGATSPLHF
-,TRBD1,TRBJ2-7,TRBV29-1,TGCAGCGTTGAGGGGACAGGGGGCGCCGAGCAGTACTTC,CSVEGTGGAEQYF
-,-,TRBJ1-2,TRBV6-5,TGTGCCACTGGACGCGGGGCTACTGGCTACACCTTC,CATGRGATGYTF
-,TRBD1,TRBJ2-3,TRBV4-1,TGCGCCAGCAGCCAGGACAGGACGGCAGATACGCAGTATTTT,CASSQDRTADTQYF
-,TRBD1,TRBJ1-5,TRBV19,TGTGCCAGTAGTATAGTTTACAGCGGACAGGGGGCCAATCAGCCCCAGCATTTT,CASSIVYSGQGANQPQHF
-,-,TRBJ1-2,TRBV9,TGTGCCAGCAGCGTTACCTTGCAGGGGAATACCTATGGCTACACCTTC,CASSVTLQGNTYGYTF
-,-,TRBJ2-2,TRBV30,TGTGCCTGGAGACGCGGGCCCACCGGGGAGCTGTTTTTT,CAWRRGPTGELFF
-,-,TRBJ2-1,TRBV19,TGTGCCAGTACAGTCGGTGCAGGTGAGCAGTTCTTC,CASTVGAGEQFF
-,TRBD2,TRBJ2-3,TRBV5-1,TGCGCCAGCAGCTTAGCGGGGGTTACGCAGTATTTT,CASSLAGVTQYF
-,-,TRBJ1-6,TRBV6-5,TGTGCCAGCAGTTCTTTCGGACTTTCAAATTCACCCCTCCACTTT,CASSSFGLSNSPLHF
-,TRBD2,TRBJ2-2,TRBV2,TGTGCCAGCGGTGGAAGACTAGCGGGGGACGTCGGGGAGCTGTTTTTT,CASGGRLAGDVGELFF
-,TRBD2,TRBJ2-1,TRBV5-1,TGCGCCAGCAGCTTACGGACTAGCGGGAGATATGAGTTCTTC,CASSLRTSGRYEFF
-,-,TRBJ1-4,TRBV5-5,TGTGCCAGCAGGCGGGGGGTGGATAATGAAAAACTGTTTTTT,CASRRGVDNEKLFF
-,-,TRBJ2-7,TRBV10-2,TGCGCCAGCAGTGGAGGGATCCTTACCTACGAGCAGTACTTC,CASSGGILTYEQYF
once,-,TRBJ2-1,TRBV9,TGTGCCAGCAGCGCGACAGCTATCATAGGATACAATGAGCAGTTCTTC,CASSATAIIGYNEQFF
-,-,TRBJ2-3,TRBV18,TGTGCCAGCTCAACTGGTGCCGGGGAAGAAGATACGCAGTATTTT,CASSTGAGEEDTQYF
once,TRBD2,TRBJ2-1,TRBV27,TGTGCCAGCAGCCCCGGGACTAGTGGGTTCAATGAGCAGTTCTTC,CASSPGTSGFNEQFF
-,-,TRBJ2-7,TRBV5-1,TGCGCCAGCCACCGGGGGCCTAGCGTCGGGGGGAACGAGCAGTACTTC,CASHRGPSVGGNEQYF
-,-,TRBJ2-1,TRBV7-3,TGTGCCAGCAGCTTAAACCCCTCGGAGGGGGAGCAGTTCTTC,CASSLNPSEGEQFF
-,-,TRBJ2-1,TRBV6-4,TGTGCCAGCAGTGAAGAGGAGGGACCCTACAATGAGCAGTTCTTC,CASSEEEGPYNEQFF
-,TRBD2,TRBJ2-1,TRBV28,TGTGCCAGCAGTACCCAACTAGCGGGAAATGAGCAGTTCTTC,CASSTQLAGNEQFF
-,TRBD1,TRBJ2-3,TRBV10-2,TGCGCCAGCAGGAGGGGGCCGGATACAGATACGCAGTATTTT,CASRRGPDTDTQYF
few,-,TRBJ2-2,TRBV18,TGTGCCAGCTCACCACGTCAGGGGCTGGACACCGGGGAGCTGTTTTTT,CASSPRQGLDTGELFF
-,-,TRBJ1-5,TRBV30,TGTGCCTGGAGTCTGGGTGGCATCGGGCAGCCCCAGCATTTT,CAWSLGGIGQPQHF
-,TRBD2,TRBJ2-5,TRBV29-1,TGCAGCGTGGAAGGGACTAGCGGGAGCCAAGAGACCCAGTACTTC,CSVEGTSGSQETQYF
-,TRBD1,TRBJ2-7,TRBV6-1,TGTGCCAGCAGGACCGGGACAGCCTACGAGCAGTACTTC,CASRTGTAYEQYF
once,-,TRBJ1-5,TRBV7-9,TGTGCCAGCAGCCTCGGGGGGTGGGAGCCCCAGCATTTT,CASSLGGWEPQHF
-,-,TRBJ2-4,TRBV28,TGTGCCAGCAGTTTATCGGGGGTGGACATTCAGTACTTC,CASSLSGVDIQYF